The present T cell receptor (beta chain) was sequenced within a study of blood T cells in healthy people across ages. Across the study: T cells yielded about one barcoded beta molecule per two cells through template switching. Study-level findings and limits: While age rose, TCR beta diversity per million T cells dropped in a roughly linear way. CMV infection status of these donors was not known.

The CDR3 is 15 amino acids. V was pared by 4 bases and J by 6 bases, with 9 bases of the junction left unmatched. PCR was performed a second time for about 6 to 12 cycles using a sample-barcoded 5' primer and a J-beta primer mix. Every single cDNA molecule received a tag from a template-switch adaptor with 12 random nucleotides. TCRdb used MiXCR to reprocess the 5' RACE reads, holding one entry per CDR3 protein. Among some 550,000 distinct CDR3 sequences listed, roughly 48% were seen once. Details on this clonotype: Its target is unknown.

Specimen: blood. The chain couples TRBV12-3 or TRBV12-4 to TRBJ1-2, with TRBD1 identical over 9 bases. This sequence originates from a man older than 75 in good health. CDR3: CASSWALQGADGYTF. CDR3 nucleotides: TGTGCCAGCAGTTGGGCATTACAGGGGGCCGATGGCTACACCTTC.